These 24 T cell receptor beta chains were all obtained from the same sample, sequenced in a study of cytomegalovirus exposure and HLA in healthy donors. Researchers ran the PCR with 60 Vbeta and 13 Jbeta primers. Using immunoSEQ multiplex PCR, the repertoire was profiled, and TCRdb retains in-frame clones only, with some absent. Here the sample spans over 100,000 clones, over 75% being singletons. Specimen: PBMCs. Receptors originate from a man aged 25 to 45 in good health and CMV-seronegative.

The genes are TRBV19 and TRBJ2-1; possible D gene TRBD2, 7 bases. The V gene lost 7 bases and the J gene lost 10 bases, with 17 bases spanning the gap. The CDR3 length is 13 residues. Looked up from germline, CDR1 is LNHDA and CDR2 is SQIVND (reference sequence). Written as DNA, the CDR3 is TGTGCCAGTAATGAGGGGGGGAATGGGGAGCAGTTCTTC. Its translation: CASNEGGNGEQFF.

This clone came up once. This chain links TRBV21-1 with TRBJ2-3; TRBD2 is the table's D call, not checked against the DNA. TRBV21-1 is assigned pseudogene status. The CDR3 is 19 amino acids. The CDR3, as DNA: TGTGCCAGCAGCAAGGCCGTCTCGGGGTCCTTGGCTAGCACAGATACGCAGTATTTT. Translated: CASSKAVSGSLASTDTQYF.

The gene calls are TRBV29-1 and TRBJ1-6; TRBD1 matches at 7 bases. V lost 4 bases and J lost 8; bases outside the gene matches: 5. Per the germline V gene, CDR1 is SQVTM and CDR2 is ANQGSEA. CDR3 length: 13 amino acids. CDR3 nucleotides: TGCAGCGTTGCTGACAGGGCAGATTCACCCCTCCACTTT. It specifies CSVADRADSPLHF.

This clone was observed a handful of times. The chain links TRBV7-2 to TRBJ2-1; D is ambiguous. The CDR3 length is 16 residues. Between the trimmed V and J ends, which lost 0 bases and 5 bases, there was a span of 14 bases. CDR1 and CDR2 (germline): SGHTA, FQGNSA. The CDR3 is CASSLAPGAIDNEQFF. The CDR3 DNA sequence: TGTGCCAGCAGCTTAGCGCCCGGTGCCATCGACAATGAGCAGTTCTTC. The whole variable domain, filled in from reference TRBV7-2 and TRBJ2-1, reads GAGVSQSPSNKVTEKGKDVELRCDPISGHTALYWYRQSLGQGLEFLIYFQGNSAPDKSGLPSDRFSAERTGGSVSTLTIQRTQQEDSAVYLCASSLAPGAIDNEQFFGPGTRLTVL.

This chain uses TRBV6-6 with TRBJ2-3, with 7 bases aligning to TRBD2. Germline assignment: CDR1 MNHNY and CDR2 SVGAGI (reference sequence). CDR3 length: 15 residues. The V and J ends lost 4 bases and 2 bases, in that order; junction bases with no gene match: 6. CDR3 coding DNA: TGTGCCAGCAGTTCTACAGCGGGGTTCACAGATACGCAGTATTTT. Translating gives CASSSTAGFTDTQYF.

V gene TRBV29-1 combines with J gene TRBJ2-7; TRBD1 matches at 7 bases. Germline-derived CDR1 and CDR2 are SQVTM and ANQGSEA. The J segment lost 3 bases and the V segment lost 6 bases, leaving 2 bases of the junction unmatched. CDR3 length: 11 residues. The CDR3 loop reads CSVGQLYEQYF. The CDR3 region has the DNA TGCAGCGTGGGACAGCTCTACGAGCAGTACTTC.

The chain is built from TRBV15 and TRBJ1-5; 7 bases align to TRBD1. The CDR3 loop spans 16 amino acids. V shed 1 base and J 4 bases; nucleotides not matched to a gene: 7. Germline lookup yields CDR1 LNHNV and CDR2 YYDKDF (reference sequence). CDR3 loop: CATSRGGQILNQPQHF. CDR3 in DNA: TGTGCCACCAGCAGAGGGGGACAGATTCTTAATCAGCCCCAGCATTTT.

The chain uses TRBV7-8 and TRBJ2-7; no firm D call. CDR1 SGHVS and CDR2 FQNEAQ come from the germline V gene. This CDR3 region has 16 residues. The ends were cut back, 4 bases at V and 0 bases at J, with 16 bases in the middle. This chain's CDR3 is CASSSTPDLSSYEQYF. Written as DNA, the CDR3 is TGTGCCAGCAGCTCTACCCCAGACTTAAGCTCCTACGAGCAGTACTTC.

A remark on this clone: The sample carries other DNA sequences with the same CDR3. This chain links TRBV5-1 with TRBJ1-5; 7 nucleotides agree with TRBD1. The V gene end was trimmed by 3 bases and the J gene end by 0 bases; junction bases not matched to a gene: 3. This CDR3 has 15 residues. From germline, CDR1 is SGHRS and CDR2 YFSETQ. The CDR3, as DNA: TGCGCCAGCAGCTATGGGACAGATAGCAATCAGCCCCAGCATTTT. Translated, it gives CASSYGTDSNQPQHF.

CDR3 nucleotide sequence: TGTGCCAGCTCACCGATAATCAGCTCTGGGGCCAACGTCCTGACTTTC. It yields the protein CASSPIISSGANVLTF. The rearrangement uses TRBV18 and TRBJ2-6; D not certain. The CDR3 runs 16 residues. Looked up from germline, CDR1 is KGHSH and CDR2 is LQKENI. With 3 bases removed from V and 0 bases from J, the gap between germline ends came to 9 bases.

The V call is TRBV19, the J call TRBJ2-2, with D maybe TRBD2 (6 bases). V was shortened by 3 bases and J by 0 bases, with 14 bases between the two germline ends. CDR1 LNHDA and CDR2 SQIVND come from the germline V gene (reference sequence). CDR3 length equals 17 residues. For the CDR3, the DNA is TGTGCCAGTAGTATCCCCAGCGGGTTCGCGAACACCGGGGAGCTGTTTTTT. This translates into CASSIPSGFANTGELFF.

The chain combines TRBV4-3 with TRBJ2-1; no definite D call. Germline CDR1 and CDR2: LGHNA and YSLEER. The CDR3 is 13 amino acids. V was shortened by 4 bases and J by 9 bases, with 13 bases between the two germline ends. The CDR3 spells CASSLERLGEQFF. The DNA for the CDR3 is TGCGCCAGCAGCCTAGAGCGCCTCGGTGAGCAGTTCTTC.

V gene TRBV27 combines with J gene TRBJ2-7, with 8 bases that match TRBD2. The junction had 5 bases not matched to a gene; V was cut back by 5 bases and J by 2 bases. This CDR3 has 14 residues. Germline V gene sequence: CDR1 MNHEY, CDR2 SMNVEV (reference sequence). The CDR3 nucleotides read TGTGCCAGCAGTACCGGACTAGCAGCCTACGAGCAGTACTTC. Translating it yields CASSTGLAAYEQYF.

This clone was picked up a small number of times. The chain links TRBV6-4 to TRBJ2-3, with 9 bases matching TRBD2. CDR3 size: 15 residues. J lost 4 bases, V lost 2 bases, and 4 bases had no gene match. Germline CDR1 and CDR2: MRHNA and SNTAGT. CDR3 residues: CASSDGAGGPDTQYF. The CDR3 nucleotides read TGTGCCAGCAGTGACGGGGCGGGGGGGCCAGATACGCAGTATTTT.

V gene TRBV29-1 combines with J gene TRBJ1-1; D may be TRBD1 (5 bases). The CDR3 is 15 residues long. Germline V CDR1 and CDR2: SQVTM, ANQGSEA. Trimming removed 7 bases from V and 0 bases from J, with 18 bases in between. CDR3 region: CSAGGGWGMNTEAFF. The CDR3 DNA follows: TGCAGCGCTGGCGGGGGTTGGGGCATGAACACTGAAGCTTTCTTT.

The chain carries TRBV10-1 and TRBJ2-3; TRBD2 aligns across 7 bases. The CDR3 covers 18 residues. Germline V gives CDR1 WNHNN, CDR2 SYGVQD (reference sequence). V lost 1 base, J lost 0 bases, and 10 bases stayed unmatched. CDR3 in DNA: TGCGCCAGCAGTGAGTATGGCGGGGGTCGCGGAAGCACAGATACGCAGTATTTT. It specifies CASSEYGGGRGSTDTQYF.

The rearrangement uses TRBV5-1 and TRBJ2-6; 9 nucleotides match TRBD1. Germline values: CDR1 SGHRS, CDR2 YFSETQ. The trim removed 3 bases at V and 0 bases at J, leaving 10 bases unmatched. The CDR3 length is 19 residues. CDR3: CASSYRQGQGNSGANVLTF. The CDR3 coding sequence is TGCGCCAGCAGCTACCGGCAGGGACAGGGTAACTCTGGGGCCAACGTCCTGACTTTC.

The chain uses TRBV27 and TRBJ2-7; tentatively, D is TRBD1 (6 bases). Per germline, CDR1 MNHEY and CDR2 SMNVEV (reference sequence). V lost 5 bases and J lost 5, with 19 bases in between. The CDR3 has 15 residues. The CDR3 bases are TGTGCCAGCAGTCTCCGGACAGTATTCCTGGACGAGCAGTACTTC. Protein product: CASSLRTVFLDEQYF.

The chain employs TRBV25-1 and TRBJ1-2, with D possibly being TRBD1 (5 bases). In germline, CDR1 is MGHDK, CDR2 SYGVNS. This CDR3 has 13 residues. Trimming pared 2 bases from V and 2 bases from J, leaving 6 bases between. DNA for the CDR3: TGTGCCAGCAGTGAAGGGGCGAACTATGGCTACACCTTC. Its translation: CASSEGANYGYTF.

The chain uses TRBV29-1 and TRBJ1-1; possibly TRBD1 for D (5 bases). The CDR3 is made up of 16 amino acids. Germline loops: CDR1 SQVTM, CDR2 ANQGSEA. V lost 4 bases, J lost 4 bases, and 22 bases lay in between. The CDR3 DNA sequence: TGCAGCGTTGTTCGCTGGGAAAAGGGGTGGGGCACTGAAGCTTTCTTT. This sequence encodes CSVVRWEKGWGTEAFF.

The chain is built from TRBV7-6 and TRBJ2-5, with 12 bases fitting TRBD2. The J segment lost 2 bases and the V segment lost 4 bases, leaving 2 bases of the junction unmatched. Germline CDR1 is SGHVS and CDR2 is FNYEAQ. The CDR3 has 15 amino acids. CDR3 sequence reads: CASSSTSGGQETQYF. In DNA form, the CDR3 reads TGTGCCAGCAGCTCGACTAGCGGGGGACAAGAGACCCAGTACTTC.

This clone is a singleton in its sample. The chain joins TRBV30 to TRBJ2-5, with 8 bases identical to TRBD2. The CDR3 totals 14 residues. Germline loops: CDR1 GTSNPN, CDR2 SVGIG (reference sequence). V trimming: 0 bases; J trimming: 5 bases; junction bases outside the gene matches: 5. The CDR3 sequence is CAWSVGTGGETQYF. The CDR3 region has the DNA TGTGCCTGGAGTGTTGGGACGGGAGGGGAGACCCAGTACTTC. The full variable domain, completed using reference TRBV30 and TRBJ2-5, is SQTIHQWPATLVQPVGSPLSLECTVEGTSNPNLYWYRQAAGRGLQLLFYSVGIGQISSEVPQNLSASRPQDRQFILSSKKLLLSDSGFYLCAWSVGTGGETQYFGPGTRLLVL.

The chain is built from TRBV10-1 and TRBJ2-7, with TRBD2 as a possible D gene (6 bases). Trimming removed 8 bases from V and 9 bases from J, with 23 bases in between. This CDR3 spans 14 amino acids. Germline V CDR1 and CDR2: WNHNN, SYGVQD (reference sequence). CDR3: CASRGLVEGYVQYF. In DNA, the CDR3 is TGCGCCAGCCGGGGACTGGTGGAGGGTTATGTGCAGTACTTC.

The gene calls are TRBV28 and TRBJ1-5; D is uncertain. The CDR3 loop spans 13 amino acids. V was clipped by 2 bases and J by 9 bases, with 11 bases between them. The germline gives CDR1 MDHEN, CDR2 SYDVKM. CDR3 DNA sequence: TGTGCCAGCAGTTTACATGGCGGGCGGCCCCAGCATTTT. Encoded protein: CASSLHGGRPQHF.